These T cell receptor beta chains were read from a single sample in a study of a mutant IDH1 vaccine in newly diagnosed glioma. The antigens of these receptors remain unknown. Assay: immunoSEQ multiplex PCR; the TCRdb copy retains only in-frame clones and omits some. The table records under 40,000 clones, approximately 89% of them present only once. The source was PBMCs, collected from a glioma patient whose treatment included an IDH1 peptide vaccine. The receptors were gathered from a man aged 35-49 years with glioma. The CDR3 runs from the conserved cysteine through the conserved F or W.

CDR3aa	v_gene	j_gene
CASSIAATQKYQETQYF	TRBV19	TRBJ2-5
CASSPSGGGTEAFF	TRBV18	TRBJ1-1
CASSRSGANVLTF	TRBV19	TRBJ2-6
CASSLRLMGSEAFF	TRBV7-9	TRBJ1-1
CASSLTRAETQYF	TRBV4-2	TRBJ2-5
CASSLGAAGNYGYTF	TRBV5-1	TRBJ1-2
CASIRGQNNIIDGYTF	TRBV2	TRBJ1-2
CASSPQGDFYGYTF	TRBV7-9	TRBJ1-2
CASRTPAEGNQPQHF	TRBV6-1	TRBJ1-5
CASSMSLQTGELFF	TRBV5-1	TRBJ2-2
CASSPVDGRNEKLFF	TRBV5-1	TRBJ1-4
CASSLDGSSYNEQFF	TRBV7-2	TRBJ2-1
CASSASTDRGLGNTIYF	TRBV5-4	TRBJ1-3
CASSLPPGQGAEEQFF	TRBV28	TRBJ2-1
CSVEDTGPGEQFF	TRBV29-1	TRBJ2-1
CASSPSPQNQPQHF	TRBV18	TRBJ1-5
CASSVWTGQQTRQPQHF	TRBV19	TRBJ1-5
CASSLGQALSGNTIYF	TRBV18	TRBJ1-3
CASSPGTGDVLTF	TRBV19	TRBJ2-6
CASSPHYTDTQYF	TRBV14	TRBJ2-3
CASSQGGPSAGTQYF	TRBV14	TRBJ2-5
CASSVGQSGNTIYF	TRBV9	TRBJ1-3
CASSLQTSGGTGELFF	TRBV5-4	TRBJ2-2
CASSLFNTEAFF	TRBV18	TRBJ1-1